What follows are 25 T cell receptor beta chains derived from one specimen sequenced in a study of cytomegalovirus exposure and HLA in healthy donors. The PCR was carried out with 60 Vbeta primers and 13 Jbeta primers. TCRdb keeps only in-frame clones here, not all; method: immunoSEQ multiplex PCR. The data contain around 140,000 clones, approximately 78% of them singletons. Sample: PBMCs. These receptor sequences come from a female donor in good health and CMV-seronegative.

This chain links TRBV5-1 with TRBJ1-1, with 7 positions matching TRBD1. The CDR3 contains 16 residues. Trimming at V came to 4 bases and at J to 10 bases, leaving 19 bases not matched to a gene. CDR1 and CDR2 (germline): SGHRS, YFSETQ. CDR3: CASSPRGIQDPGGAFF. DNA of the CDR3: TGCGCCAGCAGCCCCAGGGGGATCCAAGACCCAGGGGGAGCTTTCTTT.

This rearrangement joins TRBV30 to TRBJ1-3; TRBD1 matches 8 bases. Germline CDR1 is GTSNPN and CDR2 is SVGIG (reference sequence). The CDR3 runs 14 residues. The junction had 5 bases not matched to a gene; V was cut back by 4 bases and J by 3 bases. The CDR3 coding sequence is TGTGCCTGGAAAGGGACAGGAGGTGGAAACACCATATATTTT. Amino acids: CAWKGTGGGNTIYF.

This sequence joins TRBV5-1 and TRBJ2-7, with 8 bases identical to TRBD2. V lost 4 bases and J lost 3; bases outside the gene matches: 15. Germline V gene lookup returns CDR1 SGHRS and CDR2 YFSETQ. This CDR3 spans 17 amino acids. The CDR3 bases are TGCGCCAGCAGCAGGATCCTTAGCGGGGAGGGCCTCTACGAGCAGTACTTC. As protein: CASSRILSGEGLYEQYF.

The count of this clone is one. This chain joins TRBV4-3 and TRBJ2-2, with no clear D. The length of the CDR3 is 15 residues. Germline V gene data show CDR1 as LGHNA and CDR2 as YSLEER. V was trimmed by 2 bases and J by 0 bases, leaving 7 bases between them. The CDR3, as DNA: TGCGCCAGCAGCCAAAGCAGGCCGAACACCGGGGAGCTGTTTTTT. Translated, it gives CASSQSRPNTGELFF.

V and J are TRBV19 and TRBJ1-5; 9 bases agree with TRBD1. J was trimmed by 0 bases and V by 5 bases; bases with no gene match: 8. CDR1 and CDR2 from the germline V gene are LNHDA and SQIVND (reference sequence). This CDR3 has 17 amino acids. Here the CDR3 DNA reads TGTGCCAGTAGTTCGGGACAGGGCTCTTATAGCAATCAGCCCCAGCATTTT. Translated: CASSSGQGSYSNQPQHF.

The rearrangement uses TRBV6-5 and TRBJ1-2; D is undetermined. Germline V gene data show CDR1 as MNHEY and CDR2 as SVGAGI. This CDR3 contains 16 residues. Trimming removed 2 bases from V and 7 bases from J, with 20 bases in between. In DNA, the CDR3 is TGTGCCAGCAGTTACCGTACCCCCACCCCTTTGGCTGGCTACACCTTC. This translates into CASSYRTPTPLAGYTF.

The V and J genes are TRBV5-1 and TRBJ2-7; maybe TRBD2 (6 bases). Looked up from germline, CDR1 is SGHRS and CDR2 is YFSETQ. V was trimmed by 0 bases and J by 0 bases, leaving 10 bases between them. The CDR3 has 15 amino acids. The CDR3 spells CASSLAGVGSYEQYF. The DNA of the CDR3 is TGCGCCAGCAGCTTGGCGGGGGTTGGCTCCTACGAGCAGTACTTC.

This clone was counted a few times. This sequence joins TRBV28 and TRBJ2-3; TRBD2 is a possible D gene (5 bases). CDR3 length equals 12 residues. The V and J ends lost 4 bases and 7 bases respectively, with 9 bases between them. CDR1 and CDR2 (germline): MDHEN, SYDVKM. CDR3 in DNA: TGTGCCAGCAGTTGGCGGGTTAATACGCAGTATTTT. As protein: CASSWRVNTQYF. Based on the CDR3 plus reference TRBV28 and TRBJ2-3, the full variable domain is DVKVTQSSRYLVKRTGEKVFLECVQDMDHENMFWYRQDPGLGLRLIYFSYDVKMKEKGDIPEGYSVSREKKERFSLILESASTNQTSMYLCASSWRVNTQYFGPGTRLTVL.

The rearrangement uses TRBV27 and TRBJ2-3; no clear D. This CDR3 is built from 16 residues. Trimming shortened V by 0 bases and J by 0 bases, and 10 bases separated the two germline ends. Germline assignment: CDR1 MNHEY and CDR2 SMNVEV (reference sequence). CDR3 DNA sequence: TGTGCCAGCAGTTTATCAGGCGGATCTAGCACAGATACGCAGTATTTT. Translating gives CASSLSGGSSTDTQYF.

V and J are TRBV10-3 and TRBJ2-7; 7 nucleotides align to TRBD1. Germline trimming cut 11 bases from V and 4 bases from J; bases unmatched to any gene: 8. The CDR3 contains 12 residues. Germline assignment: CDR1 ENHRY and CDR2 SYGVKD. This chain's CDR3 is CAAGQDRYEQYF. CDR3 bases: TGTGCCGCCGGACAGGACCGGTACGAGCAGTACTTC.

The J gene is TRBJ1-6, the V gene TRBV9; D unresolved. Germline V gene sequence: CDR1 SGDLS, CDR2 YYNGEE. The CDR3 length is 14 residues. Trimming stripped 1 base from V and 7 bases from J, with 9 bases between. The CDR3 DNA reads as TGTGCCAGCAGCGTAACAGCTAGCAATTCACCCCTCCACTTT. Protein product: CASSVTASNSPLHF. Combining the CDR3 with reference TRBV9 and TRBJ1-6 gives the whole variable domain DSGVTQTPKHLITATGQRVTLRCSPRSGDLSVYWYQQSLDQGLQFLIQYYNGEERAKGNILERFSAQQFPDLHSELNLSSLELGDSALYFCASSVTASNSPLHFGNGTRLTVT.

CDR3 DNA: TGTGCCATCAGTGGTTGGGGAGCCGAAGAGACCCAGTACTTC. It specifies CAISGWGAEETQYF. This chain uses TRBV10-3 with TRBJ2-5; perhaps TRBD2 as D (5 bases). Germline lookup yields CDR1 ENHRY and CDR2 SYGVKD. The CDR3 loop spans 14 amino acids. V was pared by 4 bases and J by 3 bases, with 12 bases between.

The chain links TRBV7-9 to TRBJ2-7; D call uncertain. Deletions cut 5 bases from V and 4 bases from J, with 9 bases between. Germline V gene lookup returns CDR1 SEHNR and CDR2 FQNEAQ (reference sequence). This CDR3 has 12 residues. The CDR3 loop is CASSPSVYEQYF. The CDR3 DNA sequence: TGTGCCAGCAGCCCCTCCGTGTACGAGCAGTACTTC.

The CDR3 region is CASSPGTGYNSPLHF. The CDR3 region has the DNA TGTGCCAGCAGCCCCGGGACAGGGTATAATTCACCCCTCCACTTT. The gene calls are TRBV6-5 and TRBJ1-6; 9 nucleotides match TRBD1. The CDR3 is made up of 15 amino acids. Trimming removed 6 bases from V and 4 bases from J; junction bases left unmatched: 4. Germline V gives CDR1 MNHEY, CDR2 SVGAGI.

V gene TRBV30 combines with J gene TRBJ2-1, with 7 bases lining up with TRBD2. The J segment lost 7 bases and the V segment lost 4 bases, leaving 10 bases of the junction unmatched. The V gene's germline CDR1 is GTSNPN and CDR2 SVGIG (reference sequence). The CDR3 has 14 amino acids. The CDR3 DNA reads TGTGCCTGGACCACTCAGCGGGGCTGGAATGAGCAGTTCTTC. Translating gives CAWTTQRGWNEQFF. Using reference TRBV30 and TRBJ2-1 for the parts outside the CDR3, the full variable domain is SQTIHQWPATLVQPVGSPLSLECTVEGTSNPNLYWYRQAAGRGLQLLFYSVGIGQISSEVPQNLSASRPQDRQFILSSKKLLLSDSGFYLCAWTTQRGWNEQFFGPGTRLTVL.

This clone appeared a few times. V gene TRBV29-1 combines with J gene TRBJ1-1; D remains ambiguous. The germline V gene has CDR1 SQVTM and CDR2 ANQGSEA. The CDR3 runs 12 residues. V lost 0 bases to trimming and J lost 6 bases, with 8 bases between them. The CDR3 nucleotides read TGCAGCGTTGAAGATCCGGGGTCTGAAGCTTTCTTT. Translation gives CSVEDPGSEAFF.

J is TRBJ2-3 and V is TRBV6-1; D might be TRBD2 (5 bases). Looked up from germline, CDR1 is MNHNS and CDR2 is SASEGT. Trimming shortened V by 1 base and J by 2 bases, and 7 bases separated the two germline ends. The CDR3 spans 14 residues. Here the CDR3 DNA reads TGTGCCAGCAGTGAAGAGGACTTCACAGATACGCAGTATTTT. It translates to CASSEEDFTDTQYF.

The gene calls are TRBV6-1 and TRBJ1-1, with 7 positions matching TRBD1. With V trimmed by 6 bases and J by 11 bases, 9 bases remained unmatched. This CDR3 has 12 residues. Germline V gene lookup returns CDR1 MNHNS and CDR2 SASEGT. The CDR3 DNA reads as TGTGCCAGCAGCGAGGACAGGCGTCGGGCTTTCTTT. Translating it yields CASSEDRRRAFF.

This chain joins TRBV6-4 and TRBJ1-4; D is uncertain. CDR1 is MRHNA and CDR2 is SNTAGT in the germline V gene. This CDR3 spans 13 amino acids. The V end was cut by 5 bases, the J end by 4 bases, with 8 bases between. CDR3 region: CASSQEINEKLFF. In DNA form, the CDR3 reads TGTGCCAGCAGTCAGGAAATTAATGAAAAACTGTTTTTT.

The rearrangement uses TRBV5-1 and TRBJ2-5; possible D gene TRBD2, 5 bases. Germline loops: CDR1 SGHRS, CDR2 YFSETQ. The CDR3 has 13 residues. V was cut by 4 bases and J by 5 bases, with 12 bases left in between. In DNA form, the CDR3 reads TGCGCCAGCAGCCGGGGTTGGGTTGAGACCCAGTACTTC. Protein: CASSRGWVETQYF.

This chain joins TRBV4-2 and TRBJ2-1; D perhaps matches TRBD2 (5 bases). Trimming pared 4 bases from V and 10 bases from J, leaving 14 bases between. The length of the CDR3 is 13 residues. Germline CDR1 reads LGHNA; CDR2 reads YNFKEQ. In nucleotides, the CDR3 is TGTGCCAGCAGCCCACGAACCGGACTCGAGCAGTTCTTC. Its translation is CASSPRTGLEQFF.

The J gene is TRBJ2-5, the V gene TRBV7-6, with 8 bases lining up with TRBD1. The CDR3 covers 16 residues. CDR1 and CDR2 from the germline V gene are SGHVS and FNYEAQ. V lost 2 bases to trimming and J lost 2 bases; unmatched junction nucleotides: 7. The CDR3 nucleotides read TGTGCCAGCAGCTTACTCCCAGGGGGCCCACAAGAGACCCAGTACTTC. Translated: CASSLLPGGPQETQYF. Looking up the rest from reference TRBV7-6 and TRBJ2-5 gives the full variable domain: GAGVSQSPRYKVTKRGQDVALRCDPISGHVSLYWYRQALGQGPEFLTYFNYEAQQDKSGLPNDRFSAERPEGSISTLTIQRTEQRDSAMYRCASSLLPGGPQETQYFGPGTRLLVL.

This clone was observed once. V is TRBV6-1 and J is TRBJ1-1; weak D call: TRBD1 (5 bases). This CDR3 has 15 residues. Germline V gene data show CDR1 as MNHNS and CDR2 as SASEGT. V gave up 7 bases and J gave up 4 bases, with 19 bases separating them. The CDR3 reads CASTWRRGWSTEAFF. The CDR3, as DNA: TGTGCCAGCACCTGGCGGAGGGGATGGAGCACTGAAGCTTTCTTT.

V is TRBV4-1 and J is TRBJ2-5; perhaps TRBD2 as D (6 bases). The CDR3 runs 13 residues. Trimming stripped 5 bases from V and 4 bases from J, with 11 bases between. Germline V gene lookup returns CDR1 MGHRA and CDR2 YSYEKL. This CDR3 is CASSRLVTETQYF. DNA of the CDR3: TGCGCCAGCAGCAGACTAGTAACAGAGACCCAGTACTTC.

V usage is TRBV28 and J usage is TRBJ2-1; TRBD2 agrees at 7 bases. The CDR3 consists of 15 residues. Germline V gene lookup returns CDR1 MDHEN and CDR2 SYDVKM. The J segment lost 2 bases and the V segment lost 3 bases, leaving 4 bases of the junction unmatched. CDR3 DNA: TGTGCCAGCAGTTTTCCGGCGGGGGCCTACAATGAGCAGTTCTTC. Translating it yields CASSFPAGAYNEQFF.